This is a list of T cell receptor beta chains from one sample in a study of T cell repertoires in cytomegalovirus infection. One entry per CDR3 protein results from TCRdb running MiXCR on the reads. Of fewer than 650,000 distinct CDR3 sequences listed, 40% are singletons. Antigens of these TCRs are unknown. Sequences were derived from cultured PBMCs, sampled from culture after CMV antigen stimulation. The receptors were gathered from a human donor in good health (CMV status not recorded). Some clones in this sample may be carry-over from other donors' samples. The CDR3 runs from the conserved cysteine through the conserved F or W. A D gene is named only where the DNA matches it firmly. Not every row has a clone size; where given, it reads once, few, many or a size class.

v_gene	j_gene	abundance	d_gene	CDR3aa	CDR3nt
TRBV7-8	TRBJ1-5	-	-	CASSSKVAYSNQPQHF	TGTGCCAGCAGCTCGAAGGTGGCTTATAGCAATCAGCCCCAGCATTTT
TRBV4-1	TRBJ1-1	-	-	CASSQGQRLNTEAFF	TGCGCCAGCAGCCAAGGTCAGAGGTTGAACACTGAAGCTTTCTTT
TRBV19	TRBJ1-1	-	TRBD1	CASSIGRGVAEAFF	TGTGCCAGTAGTATAGGCAGGGGGGTCGCTGAAGCTTTCTTT
TRBV12-3/TRBV12-4	TRBJ2-1	few	TRBD2	CASTLSGLGYNEQFF	TGTGCCAGCACACTTAGCGGGCTTGGATACAATGAGCAGTTCTTC
TRBV7-2	TRBJ1-6	few	-	CASSLPPQGLGSPLHF	TGTGCCAGCAGCTTACCACCTCAGGGGCTTGGTTCACCCCTCCACTTT
TRBV11-2	TRBJ2-7	-	-	CASSSPQAAPYEQYF	TGTGCCAGCAGCTCCCCGCAAGCGGCTCCCTACGAGCAGTACTTC
TRBV27	TRBJ1-5	few	TRBD1	CASSLRQGKGQPQHF	TGTGCCAGCAGTCTAAGACAGGGGAAGGGACAGCCCCAGCATTTT
TRBV12-3/TRBV12-4	TRBJ2-5	few	-	CASPTVAQYF	TGTGCCAGCCCAACGGTGGCCCAGTACTTC
TRBV2	TRBJ2-3	-	-	CASLWGAGSIEDTQYF	TGTGCCAGCCTTTGGGGGGCGGGGTCTATCGAAGATACGCAGTATTTT
TRBV12-5	TRBJ2-5	once	-	CASGLVRVGARQETQYF	TGTGCTAGTGGTTTGGTACGTGTCGGGGCCCGGCAAGAGACCCAGTACTTC
TRBV28	TRBJ2-7	-	-	CASSLFRTSLVPYEQYF	TGTGCCAGCAGTTTATTCAGGACAAGTCTAGTGCCGTACGAGCAGTACTTC
TRBV15	TRBJ2-5	-	-	CATSRDLDFQETQYF	TGTGCCACCAGCAGAGATTTGGACTTCCAAGAGACCCAGTACTTC
TRBV2	TRBJ2-7	few	TRBD2	CASIPGSGTGEQYF	TGTGCCAGCATCCCGGGCAGCGGGACGGGAGAGCAGTACTTC
TRBV7-8	TRBJ1-1	few	-	CASSLLPGGTEAFF	TGTGCCAGCAGCTTATTACCGGGCGGCACTGAAGCTTTCTTT
TRBV4-2	TRBJ2-3	-	-	CASSQGSFESDTQYF	TGTGCCAGCAGCCAAGGTAGTTTCGAATCGGATACGCAGTATTTT
TRBV27	TRBJ2-1	-	TRBD2	CASNTAGGLWDEQFF	TGTGCCAGCAACACAGCGGGAGGGCTTTGGGATGAGCAGTTCTTC
TRBV7-6	TRBJ2-1	-	TRBD2	CASSSRRGDNEQFF	TGTGCCAGCAGCTCCAGGCGGGGGGACAATGAGCAGTTCTTC
TRBV12-3/TRBV12-4	TRBJ1-2	-	-	CASSLARRQFYGYTF	TGTGCCAGCAGTTTAGCGAGACGACAGTTCTATGGCTACACCTTC
TRBV20-1	TRBJ1-1	-	-	CSAGGYSEAFF	TGCAGTGCCGGAGGGTACTCAGAAGCTTTCTTT
TRBV4-1	TRBJ2-3	few	-	CASSIRGITDTQYF	TGCGCCAGCAGCATACGGGGCATTACAGATACGCAGTATTTT
TRBV28	TRBJ1-1	-	TRBD1	CASEGQFMNTEAFF	TGTGCCAGCGAGGGACAGTTCATGAACACTGAAGCTTTCTTT
TRBV7-2	TRBJ2-7	-	-	CASSFLLNEQYF	TGTGCCAGCAGCTTCTTACTAAACGAGCAGTACTTC
TRBV7-9	TRBJ2-5	-	TRBD2	CASSMSPGLAGFTQYF	TGTGCCAGCAGCATGAGCCCGGGACTAGCGGGTTTCACCCAGTACTTC
TRBV4-3	TRBJ2-7	-	-	CASSQLPSWGTSDSYEQYF	TGCGCCAGCAGCCAACTACCCTCCTGGGGGACTTCGGACTCCTACGAGCAGTACTTC
TRBV7-2	TRBJ1-1	many	TRBD1	CASSWGQLNTEAFF	TGTGCCAGCAGCTGGGGACAGCTCAACACTGAAGCTTTCTTT
TRBV28	TRBJ1-2	-	TRBD1	CASREDRGDYGYTF	TGTGCCAGCAGAGAGGACAGGGGGGACTATGGCTACACCTTC
TRBV18	TRBJ1-4	-	TRBD1	CASSADRAYEKLFF	TGTGCCAGCTCCGCGGACAGGGCGTATGAAAAACTGTTTTTT
TRBV7-2	TRBJ2-7	-	-	CASSLNTGNLDEQYF	TGTGCCAGCAGCTTAAACACCGGGAATCTGGACGAGCAGTACTTC
TRBV7-6	TRBJ1-1	-	-	CASSRIRRGYTEAFF	TGTGCCAGCAGCCGAATCCGGAGGGGATACACTGAAGCTTTCTTT
TRBV7-6	TRBJ2-1	-	-	CASFFSNEQFF	TGTGCCAGCTTCTTCAGCAATGAGCAGTTCTTC
TRBV4-3	TRBJ1-1	few	-	CASSQPDLGTEAFF	TGCGCCAGCAGCCAACCCGACTTGGGCACTGAAGCTTTCTTT
TRBV19	TRBJ1-6	few	-	CASSIYGQFGDSPLHF	TGTGCCAGTAGTATATACGGACAGTTTGGCGATTCACCCCTCCACTTT
TRBV2	TRBJ2-2	-	-	CASSVLGNTGELFF	TGTGCCAGCAGTGTCCTGGGGAACACCGGGGAGCTGTTTTTT
TRBV7-8	TRBJ2-3	few	-	CASSLGGSITDTQYF	TGTGCCAGCAGCTTAGGAGGGAGTATCACAGATACGCAGTATTTT
TRBV7-6	TRBJ2-2	-	-	CASKGDTGELFF	TGTGCCAGCAAGGGGGACACCGGGGAGCTGTTTTTT
TRBV7-9	TRBJ1-1	-	-	CASSLGQGDMNTEAFF	TGTGCCAGCAGCTTAGGGCAGGGAGACATGAACACTGAAGCTTTCTTT
TRBV5-6	TRBJ2-1	-	-	CASTPPGFVGNNEQFF	TGTGCCAGCACCCCCCCCGGATTTGTGGGAAACAATGAGCAGTTCTTC